The 14 T cell receptor beta chains below all came from one sample that was sequenced in a study of blood T cell repertoires in COVID-19. Sequencing was performed with immunoSEQ multiplex PCR; in TCRdb, only in-frame clones are kept and a portion is missing. The table has approximately 250,000 clones, about 90% seen once; the top ten hold approximately 4%. The sequencing sample was made of PBMCs or T cells enriched from blood (not recorded which). The receptor set was obtained from a woman aged 25 to 45 with acute COVID-19.

The table lists this clone with a few counts. The genes are TRBV10-3 and TRBJ1-2, with 7 bases lining up with TRBD1. Losses at the gene ends were 3 bases for V and 0 bases for J; bases not matched to a gene: 19. Germline values: CDR1 ENHRY, CDR2 SYGVKD. CDR3 length: 20 amino acids. CDR3 residues: CAISDRDSDRTANPNYGYTF. CDR3 DNA sequence: TGTGCCATCAGTGACCGGGATTCGGACAGGACAGCTAACCCTAACTATGGCTACACCTTC.

This chain uses TRBV14 with TRBJ2-7, with 9 bases aligning to TRBD2. Losses at the gene ends were 2 bases for V and 5 bases for J; bases not matched to a gene: 10. CDR1 SGHDN and CDR2 FVKESK come from the germline V gene. This CDR3 region has 16 residues. The CDR3 spells CASSQLRLAGIDEQYF. CDR3 nucleotide sequence: TGTGCCAGCAGCCAACTCCGGCTAGCGGGAATCGACGAGCAGTACTTC.

The V and J genes are TRBV24-1 and TRBJ2-3; 13 nucleotides align to TRBD2. Trimming took 3 bases from V and 5 from J; bases not matched to a gene: 7. CDR1 and CDR2 from the germline V gene are KGHDR and SFDVKD. There are 17 residues in the CDR3. CDR3 sequence (DNA): TGTGCCACCAGTGATCAAACTAGCGGGAGGGCGATAGATACGCAGTATTTT. This gives the protein CATSDQTSGRAIDTQYF.

The chain has TRBV11-2 and TRBJ1-1; D is ambiguous. The CDR3 totals 13 residues. With 2 bases removed from V and 2 bases from J, the gap between germline ends came to 6 bases. CDR1 and CDR2 (germline): SGHAT, FQNNGV. CDR3 protein: CASSLQRNTEAFF. DNA for the CDR3: TGTGCCAGCAGCTTACAGCGAAACACTGAAGCTTTCTTT. Variable domain in full (rest from reference TRBV11-2 and TRBJ1-1): EAGVAQSPRYKIIEKRQSVAFWCNPISGHATLYWYQQILGQGPKLLIQFQNNGVVDDSQLPKDRFSAERLKGVDSTLKIQPAKLEDSAVYLCASSLQRNTEAFFGQGTRLTVV.

This chain joins TRBV27 and TRBJ2-1, with TRBD2 matching 15 bases. CDR3 length equals 16 residues. Germline CDR1 MNHEY, CDR2 SMNVEV (reference sequence). J lost 8 bases, V lost 4 bases, and 6 bases had no gene match. CDR3 protein: CASSSRGLAGGDEQFF. The CDR3 region has the DNA TGTGCCAGCAGTTCAAGGGGACTAGCGGGAGGAGATGAGCAGTTCTTC.

This chain links TRBV4-1 with TRBJ2-7; maybe TRBD1 (5 bases). Germline CDR1 MGHRA, CDR2 YSYEKL. The CDR3 has 14 residues. V lost 4 bases and J 3 bases, leaving 13 bases between the germline ends. The CDR3 reads CASSPKGADYEQYF. For the CDR3, the DNA is TGCGCCAGCAGCCCGAAAGGGGCCGACTACGAGCAGTACTTC.

This chain connects TRBV5-1 to TRBJ1-2; TRBD1 is a possible D gene (5 bases). Per germline, CDR1 SGHRS and CDR2 YFSETQ. This CDR3 contains 14 residues. The V gene lost 0 bases and the J gene lost 7 bases, with 13 bases spanning the gap. The CDR3 sequence is CASSLETASPGYTF. Written as DNA, the CDR3 is TGCGCCAGCAGCTTGGAGACAGCCTCCCCTGGCTACACCTTC.

This clone was picked up one time. V and J are TRBV7-9 and TRBJ2-1, with a possible D match to TRBD2 (6 bases). CDR3 length: 18 residues. Per the germline V gene, CDR1 is SEHNR and CDR2 is FQNEAQ (reference sequence). The V gene lost 7 bases and the J gene lost 2 bases, with 24 bases spanning the gap. This CDR3 is CASIPGRFGGDTYNEQFF. CDR3 DNA sequence: TGTGCCAGCATCCCGGGGAGGTTTGGCGGGGATACCTACAATGAGCAGTTCTTC.

This clone was detected only once. This chain links TRBV28 with TRBJ1-2; 9 bases line up with TRBD1. The CDR3 length is 14 residues. V shed 5 bases and J 7 bases; nucleotides not matched to a gene: 8. The germline CDR1 and CDR2 sequences are MDHEN and SYDVKM. The CDR3 loop is CASSPGTGWGGYTF. The CDR3 DNA reads as TGTGCCAGCAGTCCAGGGACAGGGTGGGGTGGCTACACCTTC.

The chain is built from TRBV7-6 and TRBJ2-6; 7 bases map to TRBD1. The CDR3 length is 15 residues. CDR1 SGHVS and CDR2 FNYEAQ come from the germline V gene. J was trimmed by 1 base and V by 5 bases; bases with no gene match: 2. The CDR3 coding sequence is TGTGCCAGCAGCCCGACAGGGTCTGGGGCCAACGTCCTGACTTTC. Residues: CASSPTGSGANVLTF.

DNA for the CDR3: TGTGCCAGCAGCTTCGGCGGGAATAATGAGCAGTTCTTC. Its translation is CASSFGGNNEQFF. The rearrangement joins TRBV11-3 to TRBJ2-1, with D perhaps matching TRBD2 (6 bases). CDR1 and CDR2 from the germline V gene are SGHNT and YENEEA. V lost 3 bases and J lost 7, with 10 bases in between. The CDR3 totals 13 residues.

CDR3 nucleotides: TGTGCCAGCAGTGAAGTTGGGGCAGGGATGGCTTTCTTT. It encodes CASSEVGAGMAFF. The V gene is TRBV2, the J gene TRBJ1-1; possible D gene TRBD1, 5 bases. The CDR3 has 13 residues. CDR1 and CDR2 from the germline V gene are SNHLY and FYNNEI. V was clipped by 1 base and J by 11 bases, with 14 bases between them.

The chain carries TRBV28 and TRBJ1-2; unclear D gene. The germline CDR1 and CDR2 sequences are MDHEN and SYDVKM. The CDR3 spans 13 residues. V gave up 5 bases and J gave up 9 bases, with 16 bases separating them. The CDR3 DNA follows: TGTGCCAGCAGTCTCCCCAAACTACAAAGCTACACCTTC. This gives the protein CASSLPKLQSYTF.

The chain couples TRBV12-3 or TRBV12-4 to TRBJ1-5; 7 positions match TRBD1. The CDR3 covers 13 residues. Trimming took 3 bases from V and 7 from J; bases not matched to a gene: 3. The CDR3, as DNA: TGTGCCAGCAGTTTCGACAGGGCGCAGCCCCAGCATTTT. Its translation is CASSFDRAQPQHF.